The clone carrying this T cell receptor beta chain was observed a single time. Profiled with immunoSEQ multiplex PCR; TCRdb holds only in-frame clones, not every one. The sample holds roughly 1,100,000 clones, approximately 76% seen once. A CD45RA+ naive subset and a CD45RA-negative memory subset were split from CD4+ cells. V was trimmed by 6 bases and J by 1 base, leaving 15 bases between them. Germline CDR1 reads ENHRY; CDR2 reads SYGVKD. The CDR3 spans 15 residues. This sample stems from a study of shared clonotypes between healthy human individuals. The chain links TRBV10-3 to TRBJ1-2, with D maybe TRBD1 (5 bases). Sequenced sample: memory CD4+ T cells sorted from blood. Subset specified: CD45RA-negative fraction. The sequence came from a man in his late teens or twenties in good health. CDR3 DNA: TGTGCCATCAGCCTAGGGACCGGCGGTAACTATGGCTACACCTTC. This sequence encodes CAISLGTGGNYGYTF.